The clone carrying this T cell receptor beta chain was counted between two and nine times. The data were taken from a study of blood T cell repertoires in COVID-19. Study at large: PBMCs, B-cell-depleted T cells, or T cells were the source of the cDNA or gDNA that made up the material.

Two consecutive negative NP/OP PCR tests, clearance, or resolved symptoms defined Cohort 3 recovery. Original methodology: Amplification with reference gene primers provided the estimates of nucleated cell counts. Profiled with immunoSEQ multiplex PCR; TCRdb holds only in-frame clones, not every one. V and J calls and clone size are copied from that table; D and trimming were computed from the DNA. The sample holds hundreds of thousands of clones, more than 90% seen once. This CDR3 contains 13 residues. Germline-derived CDR1 and CDR2 are LNHDA and SQIVND (reference sequence). V was trimmed by 5 bases and J by 8 bases, leaving 10 bases between them.

The chain uses TRBV19 and TRBJ1-6, with D perhaps TRBD1 (5 bases). The TCR sequence derives from a man between 60 and 75 years old who had recovered from COVID-19. The sequencing input was PBMCs or T cells enriched from blood (not recorded which). The CDR3 nucleotides are TGTGCCAGTAGTCAGGAGGGGTATTCACCCCTCCACTTT. The encoded protein is CASSQEGYSPLHF. The variable domain in full, with the rest retrieved from reference TRBV19 and TRBJ1-6, is DGGITQSPKYLFRKEGQNVTLSCEQNLNHDAMYWYRQDPGQGLRLIYYSQIVNDFQKGDIAEGYSVSREKKESFPLTVTSAQKNPTAFYLCASSQEGYSPLHFGNGTRLTVT.